This record looks at one TCR beta chain sequence and its context. Its specificity is unknown. The assay was immunoSEQ multiplex PCR, and TCRdb's table has in-frame clones only and misses some. The sample has a few hundred thousand clones; over 80% are singletons. The data were obtained in a study of cytomegalovirus exposure and HLA in healthy donors. Points from the study as a whole: The study labeled more than 150 TCR beta chains cytomegalovirus-associated.

After removal of 7 bases from V and 5 bases from J, the junction contained 14 bases not matched to a gene. Germline CDR1 MDHEN, CDR2 SYDVKM. The CDR3 sequence is 17 residues long. The sequence was collected from a woman in her 30s in good health and CMV-seropositive. Sequenced sample: PBMCs. The chain employs TRBV28 and TRBJ2-1; the match to TRBD1 covers 10 bases. CDR3 amino acids: CASNTWIGTGDDNEQFF. The CDR3 DNA sequence: TGTGCCAGCAATACGTGGATCGGGACAGGGGACGACAATGAGCAGTTCTTC.